Listed below are T cell receptor beta chains from one sample, sequenced in a study of blood T cells in healthy people across ages. TCRdb re-analysed the 5' RACE reads in MiXCR, keeping a single row per CDR3 protein. This table has some 780,000 distinct CDR3 sequences, 56% appearing once. Sequencing was performed on blood. The source is a man between 35 and 55 years old in good health. The CDR3 runs from the conserved cysteine through the conserved F or W. A D gene is named only where the DNA matches it firmly. Size is omitted from some rows. Given values are once, few, many or a class for expanded clones.

d_call j_call clone_size v_call cdr3_nt cdr3_aa
NA TRBJ2-1 NA TRBV10-3 TGTGCCACAAAGTACTCTCCGGGACGGGGTCCTAGGGAGCAGTTCTTC CATKYSPGRGPREQFF
NA TRBJ2-2 NA TRBV29-1 TGCAGCGTTGCGGGTAGTCGGAGTTCCACCGGGGAGCTGTTTTTT CSVAGSRSSTGELFF
TRBD1 TRBJ2-2 NA TRBV7-3 TGTGCCAGCCAGGGGGTAGCATCGAACACCGGGGAGCTGTTTTTT CASQGVASNTGELFF
NA TRBJ2-5 NA TRBV24-1 TGTGCCACCAGTAATTCGTGGTCCGCGGAGACCCAGTACTTC CATSNSWSAETQYF
NA TRBJ2-7 NA TRBV7-4 TGTGCCAGCAGCTTAGTACAGACCTCAAGCTCCTACGAGCAGTACTTC CASSLVQTSSSYEQYF
NA TRBJ2-5 few TRBV29-1 TGCAGCGCTCACCGGGGCCAAGAGACCCAGTACTTC CSAHRGQETQYF
NA TRBJ1-5 NA TRBV20-1 TGCAGTGCTAGAGATTTGACGGATTTTCAGCCCCAGCATTTT CSARDLTDFQPQHF
NA TRBJ2-5 NA TRBV21-1 TGTGCCAGCAGCAAACCCCTCCCCACCCCAGAGCGGGTCTTACAAGAGACCCAGTACTTC CASSKPLPTPERVLQETQYF
NA TRBJ1-1 NA TRBV2 TGTGCCAGCAGTGAACTCTCAAAAATCACTGAAGCTTTCTTT CASSELSKITEAFF
TRBD1 TRBJ2-3 once TRBV30 TGTGCCAGGACAGGGAGAAGCACAGATACGCAGTATTTT CARTGRSTDTQYF
NA TRBJ2-7 many TRBV10-3 TGTGCCATCAGTGTTCAGGGCTACGAGCAGTACTTC CAISVQGYEQYF